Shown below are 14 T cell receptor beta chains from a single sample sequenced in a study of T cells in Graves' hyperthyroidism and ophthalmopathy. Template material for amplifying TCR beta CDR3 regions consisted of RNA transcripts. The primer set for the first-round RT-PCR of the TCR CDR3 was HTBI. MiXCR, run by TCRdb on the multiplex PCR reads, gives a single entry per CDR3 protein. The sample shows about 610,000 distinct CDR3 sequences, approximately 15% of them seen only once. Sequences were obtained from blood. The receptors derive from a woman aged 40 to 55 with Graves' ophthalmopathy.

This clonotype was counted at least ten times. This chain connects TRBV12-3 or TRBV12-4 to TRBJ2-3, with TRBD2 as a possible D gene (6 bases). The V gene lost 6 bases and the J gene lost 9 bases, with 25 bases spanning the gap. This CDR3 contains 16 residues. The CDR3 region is CASSPRQSTDYSTQYF. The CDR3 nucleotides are TGTGCCAGCAGCCCCCGACAGAGTACGGACTATTCCACGCAGTATTTT.

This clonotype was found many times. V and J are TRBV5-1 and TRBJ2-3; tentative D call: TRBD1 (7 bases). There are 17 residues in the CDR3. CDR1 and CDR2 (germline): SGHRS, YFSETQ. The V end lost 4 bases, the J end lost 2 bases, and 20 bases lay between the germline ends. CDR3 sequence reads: CASSAVASRGVTDTQYF. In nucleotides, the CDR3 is TGCGCCAGCAGCGCCGTGGCTAGCAGGGGGGTCACAGATACGCAGTATTTT.

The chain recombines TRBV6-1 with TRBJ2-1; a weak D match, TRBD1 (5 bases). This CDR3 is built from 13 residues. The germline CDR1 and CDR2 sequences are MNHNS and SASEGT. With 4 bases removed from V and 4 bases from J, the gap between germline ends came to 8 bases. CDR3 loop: CASSGGRYNEQFF. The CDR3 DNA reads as TGTGCCAGCAGTGGGGGCCGTTACAATGAGCAGTTCTTC.

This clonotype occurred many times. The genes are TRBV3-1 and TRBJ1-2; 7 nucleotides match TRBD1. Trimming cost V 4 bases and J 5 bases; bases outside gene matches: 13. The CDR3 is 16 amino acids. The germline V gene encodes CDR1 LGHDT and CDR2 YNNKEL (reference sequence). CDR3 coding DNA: TGTGCCAGCAGCCCATCCCGGGTTCAGACAGGGTATGGCTACACCTTC. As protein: CASSPSRVQTGYGYTF. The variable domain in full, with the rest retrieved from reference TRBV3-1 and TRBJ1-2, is DTAVSQTPKYLVTQMGNDKSIKCEQNLGHDTMYWYKQDSKKFLKIMFSYNNKELIINETVPNRFSPKSPDKAHLNLHINSLELGDSAVYFCASSPSRVQTGYGYTFGSGTRLTVV.

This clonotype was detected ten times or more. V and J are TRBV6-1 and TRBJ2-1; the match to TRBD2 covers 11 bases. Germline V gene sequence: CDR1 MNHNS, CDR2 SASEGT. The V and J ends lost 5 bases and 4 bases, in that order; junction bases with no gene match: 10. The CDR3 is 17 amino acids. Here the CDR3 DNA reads TGTGCCAGCAGTTCGACGATAGGGACTAGCGGATACAATGAGCAGTTCTTC. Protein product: CASSSTIGTSGYNEQFF.

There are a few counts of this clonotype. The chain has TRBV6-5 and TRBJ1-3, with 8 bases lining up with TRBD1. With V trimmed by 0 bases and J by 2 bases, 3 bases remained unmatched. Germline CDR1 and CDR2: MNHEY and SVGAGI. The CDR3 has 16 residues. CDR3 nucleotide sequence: TGTGCCAGCAGTTACTCGACAGGGGAAACTGGAAACACCATATATTTT. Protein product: CASSYSTGETGNTIYF.

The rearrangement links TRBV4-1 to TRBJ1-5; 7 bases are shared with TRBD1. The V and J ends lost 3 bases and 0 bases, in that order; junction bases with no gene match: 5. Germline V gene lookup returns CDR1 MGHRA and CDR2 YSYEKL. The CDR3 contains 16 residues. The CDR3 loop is CASSHRTGDSNQPQHF. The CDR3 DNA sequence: TGCGCCAGCAGCCACCGAACAGGGGATAGCAATCAGCCCCAGCATTTT.

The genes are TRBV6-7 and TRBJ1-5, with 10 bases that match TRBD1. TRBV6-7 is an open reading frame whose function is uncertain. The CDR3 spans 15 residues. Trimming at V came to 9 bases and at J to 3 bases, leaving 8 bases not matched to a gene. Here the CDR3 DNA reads TGTGCCAGTTTCGGACAGGGGGGATCCAATCAGCCCCAGCATTTT. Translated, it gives CASFGQGGSNQPQHF.

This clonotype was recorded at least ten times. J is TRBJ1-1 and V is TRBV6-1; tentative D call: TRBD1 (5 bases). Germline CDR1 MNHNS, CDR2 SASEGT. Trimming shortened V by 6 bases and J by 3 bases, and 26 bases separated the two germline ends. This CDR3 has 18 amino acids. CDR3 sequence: CASSAIGPGPGGDTEAFF. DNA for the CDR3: TGTGCCAGCAGCGCAATAGGTCCGGGGCCCGGGGGTGACACTGAAGCTTTCTTT.

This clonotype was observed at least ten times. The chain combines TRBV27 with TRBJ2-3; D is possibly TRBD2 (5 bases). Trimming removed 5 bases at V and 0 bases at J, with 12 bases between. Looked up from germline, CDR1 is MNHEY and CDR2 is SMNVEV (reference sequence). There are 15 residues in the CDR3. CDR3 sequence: CASSDGRRSTDTQYF. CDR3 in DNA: TGTGCCAGCAGTGATGGACGGAGGAGCACAGATACGCAGTATTTT.

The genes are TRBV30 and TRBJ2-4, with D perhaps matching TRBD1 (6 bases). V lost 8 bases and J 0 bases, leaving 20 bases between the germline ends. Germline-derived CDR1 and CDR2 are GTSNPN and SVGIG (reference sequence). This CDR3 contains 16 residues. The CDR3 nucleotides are TGTGCCCTGGGGGCCCTCGGCGGGCTAGCCAAAAACATTCAGTACTTC. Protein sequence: CALGALGGLAKNIQYF.

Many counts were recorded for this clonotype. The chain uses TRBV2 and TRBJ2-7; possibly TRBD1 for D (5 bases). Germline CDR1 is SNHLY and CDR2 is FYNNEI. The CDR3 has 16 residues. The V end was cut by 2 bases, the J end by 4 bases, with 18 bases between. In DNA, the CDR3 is TGTGCCAGCAGTGAATCCCACGTCAGGGTTATATACGAGCAGTACTTC. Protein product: CASSESHVRVIYEQYF. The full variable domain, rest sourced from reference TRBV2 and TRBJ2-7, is EPEVTQTPSHQVTQMGQEVILRCVPISNHLYFYWYRQILGQKVEFLVSFYNNEISEKSEIFDDQFSVERPDGSNFTLKIRSTKLEDSAMYFCASSESHVRVIYEQYFGPGTRLTVT.

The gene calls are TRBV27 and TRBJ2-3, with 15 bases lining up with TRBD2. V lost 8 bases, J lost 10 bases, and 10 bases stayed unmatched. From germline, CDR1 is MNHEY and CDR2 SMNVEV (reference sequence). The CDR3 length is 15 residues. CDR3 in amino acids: CASCAGTSGGKAQYF. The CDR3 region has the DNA TGTGCCAGCTGCGCCGGGACTAGCGGGGGGAAGGCGCAGTATTTT.

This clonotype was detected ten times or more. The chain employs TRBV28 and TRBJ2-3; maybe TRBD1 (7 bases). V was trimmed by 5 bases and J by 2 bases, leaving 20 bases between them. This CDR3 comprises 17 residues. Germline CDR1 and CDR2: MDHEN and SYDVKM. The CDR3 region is CASSPGDSDLFTDTQYF. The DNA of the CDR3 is TGTGCCAGCAGTCCGGGGGACAGCGATCTATTCACAGATACGCAGTATTTT.